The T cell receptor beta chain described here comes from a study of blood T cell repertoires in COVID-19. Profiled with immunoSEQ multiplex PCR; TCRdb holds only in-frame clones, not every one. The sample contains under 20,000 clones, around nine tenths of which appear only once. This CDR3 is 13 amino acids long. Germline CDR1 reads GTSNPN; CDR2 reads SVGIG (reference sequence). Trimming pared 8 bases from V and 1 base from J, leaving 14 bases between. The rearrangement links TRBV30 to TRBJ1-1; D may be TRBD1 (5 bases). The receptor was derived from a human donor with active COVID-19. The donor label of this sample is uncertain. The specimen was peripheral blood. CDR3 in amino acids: CAGATGGNTEAFF. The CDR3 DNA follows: TGTGCCGGGGCCACAGGCGGGAACACTGAAGCTTTCTTT.